This T cell receptor (beta chain) was sequenced for a study of blood T cell repertoires in COVID-19. About the research overall: Acute and convalescent COVID-19 specimens originated in the United States, Italy and Spain. The cDNA or gDNA used as material had been derived from T cells, B-cell-depleted T cells, or PBMCs.

In the source study's methods: Reference gene primers were amplified, and this amplification served to estimate nucleated cell counts. Using immunoSEQ multiplex PCR, the repertoire was profiled, and TCRdb retains in-frame clones only, with some absent. V and J calls and clone size are given by that table; D and trimming were obtained from the DNA. This repertoire shows around 200,000 clones, 75% to 90% found once; its top ten account for roughly 11%. The sequence came from a human donor with active or convalescent COVID-19. The donor label of this sample is uncertain. The material sequenced was peripheral blood.

CDR3 in amino acids: CASSYAGKGNTIYF. The CDR3, as DNA: TGTGCCAGCAGTTACGCGGGAAAAGGAAACACCATATATTTT. The chain recombines TRBV6-2 or TRBV6-3 with TRBJ1-3; D is uncertain. The CDR3 runs 14 residues. Trimming pared 2 bases from V and 4 bases from J, leaving 9 bases between. The germline V gene encodes CDR1 MNHEY and CDR2 SVGEGT.